The clone carrying this T cell receptor (beta chain) was observed a handful of times. This specimen belongs to a study of blood T cell repertoires in COVID-19. Study information: Sample material is recorded as cDNA or gDNA derived from T cells, B-cell-depleted T cells, or PBMCs.

V lost 5 bases, J lost 4 bases, and 14 bases lay in between. The germline V gene encodes CDR1 LGHDT and CDR2 YNNKEL (reference sequence). This CDR3 is built from 14 residues. Here immunoSEQ multiplex PCR was the method, and the copy in TCRdb shows in-frame clones only, minus some. Of approximately 110,000 clones in the sample, 70% to 75% are singletons; the top ten hold approximately 6%. Sequences were obtained from peripheral blood. The TCR sequence derives from an elderly man with COVID-19, enrolled during active disease. The chain couples TRBV3-1 (or the pseudogene TRBV3-2) to TRBJ1-2; the D is unclear. CDR3 DNA: TGTGCCAGCAGCTCCCCGGGAGGGTCCTATGGCTACACCTTC. This translates into CASSSPGGSYGYTF.